These 18 T cell receptor beta chains share one sample of origin, sequenced in a study of chemoradiotherapy in HPV16-positive cancers. Here immunoSEQ multiplex PCR was the method, and the copy in TCRdb shows in-frame clones only, minus some. The sample lists tens of thousands of clones, around 90% seen once, with under 3.5% in the top ten. This sample comprised blood, obtained from a patient who underwent chemoradiotherapy. The receptors were gathered from a human donor with HPV-associated anogenital cancer.

V usage is TRBV7-2 and J usage is TRBJ1-2, with 7 bases lining up with TRBD1. The CDR3 extends over 13 amino acids. V shed 10 bases, J shed 4 bases, and the junction held 9 bases outside the gene matches. Germline CDR1 SGHTA, CDR2 FQGNSA. The CDR3 loop reads CATSLQGTYGYTF. The CDR3 DNA reads as TGTGCCACCTCACTACAGGGGACCTATGGCTACACCTTC.

The chain carries TRBV5-1 and TRBJ2-3; D remains ambiguous. The germline V gene has CDR1 SGHRS and CDR2 YFSETQ. This CDR3 spans 16 amino acids. Trimming took off 4 bases at V and 4 bases at J, with 19 bases between the two ends. CDR3 nucleotides: TGCGCCAGCAGCCCGCCGGGCCCAATTACACCAGATACGCAGTATTTT. It specifies CASSPPGPITPDTQYF.

The rearrangement uses TRBV7-6 and TRBJ1-1; a weak D match, TRBD1 (5 bases). This CDR3 comprises 15 residues. Trimming left V 4 bases short and J 6 bases short, with 18 bases between. Germline assignment: CDR1 SGHVS and CDR2 FNYEAQ. The CDR3 DNA is TGTGCCAGCAGCTCCGGTGGCAGGGTCGTTGCTGAAGCTTTCTTT. This codes for CASSSGGRVVAEAFF.

The chain joins TRBV18 to TRBJ2-3; D might be TRBD1 (5 bases). Germline CDR1 KGHSH, CDR2 LQKENI. The CDR3 sequence is 15 residues long. Trimming took off 3 bases at V and 1 base at J, with 11 bases between the two ends. The CDR3 reads CASSPDSLRTDTQYF. In nucleotides, the CDR3 is TGTGCCAGCTCACCCGACAGTCTCCGCACAGATACGCAGTATTTT.

The chain joins TRBV11-1 to TRBJ2-3; 10 nucleotides agree with TRBD2. The CDR3 length is 13 residues. The V and J ends lost 7 bases and 6 bases, in that order; junction bases with no gene match: 4. Per the germline V gene, CDR1 is SGHAT and CDR2 is FQDESV (reference sequence). This chain's CDR3 is CASTQAGGDTQYF. The CDR3 DNA reads TGTGCCAGCACCCAAGCGGGAGGGGATACGCAGTATTTT.

In DNA, the CDR3 is TGCGCCAGCACTTGGACAGGCTTAAATGAAAAACTGTTTTTT. Amino acid sequence: CASTWTGLNEKLFF. The chain is built from TRBV4-3 and TRBJ1-4; 7 bases agree with TRBD1. The V segment lost 7 bases and the J segment 5 bases; nucleotides outside the gene matches: 7. This CDR3 comprises 14 residues. The germline V gene encodes CDR1 LGHNA and CDR2 YSLEER.

This sequence joins TRBV5-4 and TRBJ1-1; the D is unclear. The CDR3 contains 15 residues. The ends were cut back, 3 bases at V and 7 bases at J, with 19 bases in the middle. Germline values: CDR1 SGHNT, CDR2 YYREEE (reference sequence). CDR3 in amino acids: CASSSHGSPPVEAFF. CDR3 nucleotides: TGTGCCAGCAGCTCCCACGGCAGTCCTCCGGTTGAAGCTTTCTTT.

The chain joins TRBV10-3 to TRBJ2-3; D may be TRBD1 or TRBD2 (5 bases each). The V end lost 5 bases, the J end lost 6 bases, and 12 bases lay between the germline ends. CDR1 ENHRY and CDR2 SYGVKD come from the germline V gene. This CDR3 is built from 13 residues. The DNA of the CDR3 is TGTGCCATCAGTTCCGGGACCTTTGATACGCAGTATTTT. Its protein product is CAISSGTFDTQYF.

This chain connects TRBV6-4 to TRBJ2-3; D is perhaps TRBD2 (5 bases). The CDR3 spans 13 residues. The germline V gene has CDR1 MRHNA and CDR2 SNTAGT. Trimming removed 3 bases from V and 6 bases from J, with 10 bases in between. The CDR3: CASSDERGDTQYF. The CDR3 DNA reads as TGTGCCAGCAGTGATGAGAGAGGGGATACGCAGTATTTT.

The rearrangement joins TRBV6-1 to TRBJ2-7; D unclear. Germline CDR1 and CDR2: MNHNS and SASEGT. The CDR3 consists of 10 residues. V was trimmed by 0 bases and J by 12 bases, leaving 6 bases between them. In DNA form, the CDR3 reads TGTGCCAGCAGTGAAGCTCCCCGGTACTTC. This codes for CASSEAPRYF.

The chain is built from TRBV6-5 and TRBJ1-4, with 7 bases aligning to TRBD1. Germline CDR1 reads MNHEY; CDR2 reads SVGAGI. The V and J ends lost 11 bases and 8 bases, in that order; junction bases with no gene match: 11. This CDR3 comprises 13 residues. The CDR3 DNA reads TGTGCCGCGCGGGACAGTGTAAAGGAAAAACTGTTTTTT. This codes for CAARDSVKEKLFF.

The rearrangement links TRBV6-4 to TRBJ2-7, with 11 bases aligning to TRBD1. CDR3 length: 15 residues. Germline CDR1 and CDR2: MRHNA and SNTAGT. Trimming removed 7 bases from V and 2 bases from J; junction bases left unmatched: 7. The CDR3 DNA sequence: TGTGCCAGCAAGATGGAGGGACAGGGGGCCTACGAGCAGTACTTC. It yields the protein CASKMEGQGAYEQYF.

V usage is TRBV9 and J usage is TRBJ2-7, with D hard to call. The germline V gene encodes CDR1 SGDLS and CDR2 YYNGEE. The germline V and J ends were trimmed by 4 bases and 9 bases, with 17 bases remaining between them. The CDR3 loop spans 13 amino acids. The CDR3 region is CASSSEPPDAQYF. DNA of the CDR3: TGTGCCAGCAGCTCAGAGCCCCCCGACGCGCAGTACTTC.

The chain carries TRBV6-1 and TRBJ2-7; TRBD1 matches 7 bases. The V segment lost 6 bases and the J segment 9 bases; nucleotides outside the gene matches: 17. Germline lookup yields CDR1 MNHNS and CDR2 SASEGT. The CDR3 runs to 15 residues. The chain's CDR3 is CASRLMDRWELGQYF. The CDR3 nucleotides are TGTGCCAGCAGACTCATGGACAGGTGGGAACTAGGGCAGTACTTC.

The chain combines TRBV7-2 with TRBJ2-2; 10 nucleotides match TRBD2. This CDR3 contains 15 residues. The V and J ends lost 5 bases and 5 bases, in that order; junction bases with no gene match: 5. The germline V gene has CDR1 SGHTA and CDR2 FQGNSA. The CDR3, as DNA: TGTGCCAGCAGCCCCCGGACTAGCGGAACCGGGGAGCTGTTTTTT. Translating gives CASSPRTSGTGELFF.

The chain recombines TRBV27 with TRBJ1-2; D possibly corresponds to TRBD1 (5 bases). This CDR3 is 14 amino acids long. CDR1 and CDR2 from the germline V gene are MNHEY and SMNVEV (reference sequence). V gave up 4 bases and J gave up 4 bases, with 13 bases separating them. The CDR3 nucleotides read TGTGCCAGCAGTTCAAGGACACGAAGCTATGGCTACACCTTC. Its translation: CASSSRTRSYGYTF.

The V gene is TRBV7-2, the J gene TRBJ2-1, with D unclear. Trimming cost V 4 bases and J 8 bases, with 18 bases left between them. Germline-derived CDR1 and CDR2 are SGHTA and FQGNSA. This CDR3 is 15 amino acids long. The CDR3 protein is CASSSRATPRDEQFF. The CDR3 DNA follows: TGTGCCAGCAGCTCCCGGGCCACTCCTAGAGATGAGCAGTTCTTC.

This chain connects TRBV6-1 to TRBJ2-7; the D gene is possibly TRBD1 (5 bases). This CDR3 spans 13 amino acids. V lost 4 bases and J 7 bases, leaving 14 bases between the germline ends. The germline V gene has CDR1 MNHNS and CDR2 SASEGT. The CDR3 DNA reads TGTGCCAGCAGTGCAAACCCAGGGTTTGAGCAGTACTTC. As protein: CASSANPGFEQYF.